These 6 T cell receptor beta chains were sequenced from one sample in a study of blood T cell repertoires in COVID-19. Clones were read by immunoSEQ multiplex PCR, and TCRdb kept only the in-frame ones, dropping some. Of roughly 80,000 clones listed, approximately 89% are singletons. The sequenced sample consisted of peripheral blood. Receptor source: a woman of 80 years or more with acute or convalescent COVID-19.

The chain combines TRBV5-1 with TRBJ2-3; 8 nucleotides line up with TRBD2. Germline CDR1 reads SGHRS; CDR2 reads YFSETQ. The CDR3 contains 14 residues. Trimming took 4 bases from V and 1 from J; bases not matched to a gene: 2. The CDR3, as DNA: TGCGCCAGCAGCCCGGGACTAGGCACAGATACGCAGTATTTT. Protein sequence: CASSPGLGTDTQYF.

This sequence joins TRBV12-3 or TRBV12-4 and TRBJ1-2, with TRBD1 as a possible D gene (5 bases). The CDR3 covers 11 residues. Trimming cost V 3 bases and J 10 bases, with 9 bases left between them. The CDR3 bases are TGTGCCAGCAGTTTCGGGGACTCCTACACCTTC. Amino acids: CASSFGDSYTF.

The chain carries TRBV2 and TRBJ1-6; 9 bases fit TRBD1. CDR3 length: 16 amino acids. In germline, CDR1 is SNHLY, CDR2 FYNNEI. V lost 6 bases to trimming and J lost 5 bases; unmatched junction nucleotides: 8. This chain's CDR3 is CASRRPGTGNNSPLHF. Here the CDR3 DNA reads TGTGCCAGCAGGCGACCCGGGACAGGGAATAATTCACCCCTCCACTTT.

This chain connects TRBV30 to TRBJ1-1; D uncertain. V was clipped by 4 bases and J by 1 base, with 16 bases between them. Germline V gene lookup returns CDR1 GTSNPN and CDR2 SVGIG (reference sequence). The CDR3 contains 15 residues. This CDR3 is CAWTPGGSGNTEAFF. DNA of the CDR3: TGTGCCTGGACCCCAGGAGGCTCGGGGAACACTGAAGCTTTCTTT.

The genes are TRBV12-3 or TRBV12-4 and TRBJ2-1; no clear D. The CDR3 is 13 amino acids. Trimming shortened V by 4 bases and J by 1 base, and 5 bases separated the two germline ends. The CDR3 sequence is CASSSNSYNEQFF. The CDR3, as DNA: TGTGCCAGCAGTTCCAATTCCTACAATGAGCAGTTCTTC.

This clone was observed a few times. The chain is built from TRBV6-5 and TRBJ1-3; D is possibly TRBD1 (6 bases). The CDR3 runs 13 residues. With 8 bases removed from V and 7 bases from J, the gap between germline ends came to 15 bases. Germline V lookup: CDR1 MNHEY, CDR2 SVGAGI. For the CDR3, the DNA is TGTGCCAGCGGGAACGGAAGGGGGAACACCATATATTTT. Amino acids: CASGNGRGNTIYF.